This T cell receptor (beta chain) was obtained from a study of cytomegalovirus exposure and HLA in healthy donors (TCRdb year 2017). Turning to the overall study: According to an earlier analysis of a few hundred of the donors, about 170 million T cells yielded over 100 million unique TCR beta sequences and less than 300 Gb of sequence data. A later genetic analysis used genome-wide SNP genotypes for about 60% of the 666 donors, treating that subset as a discovery cohort. Donor age, sex, ethnicity and CMV serostatus were compiled alongside the repertoire data. To predict cytomegalovirus infection status, the study combined high-throughput TCR immunosequencing, statistical association of individual TCRs with disease status, and machine learning. The study was designed to test whether signatures of past pathogen exposure could be identified by cataloging public T cell receptors. Because of strong linkage in the cohort, four or five DR-DQ haplotypes were treated as single units for association and clustering. An earlier analysis of roughly 580 of the donors used high-throughput TCR beta sequencing to judge whether each TCR beta V gene segment behaved as functional or pseudogenic. HLA typing included class I and class II loci at four-digit resolution. Across about 380 genotyped donors of the cohort, an average of about 200,000 unique TCR beta nucleotide sequences per donor were sequenced, and 15% to 20% of those sequences were non-productive. Typing coverage varied by locus: about 620-640 donors for A, B, C, DRB1 and DQB1; around 560 for DQA1; nearly 610 for DPA1; 450 to 480 for DPB1. In the later analysis, no new phenotypic data were used to find candidate immune exposures; instead, reliance was placed on TCR beta sequences and their occurrence across donors. The study profiled the T cell repertoires of 500 to 800 subjects by immunosequencing and related them to cytomegalovirus serostatus. In addition to the first cohort of roughly 670 subjects, a separate validation cohort of 130 or so different subjects was used. Of the 300 to 500 genotyped donors, 65% to 90% were placed in the genetic ancestry cluster associated with self-reported Caucasian donors. All discovery cohort repertoires had been generated using a single sequencing platform. An early release that covered 500 to 800 HLA-typed donors contained around 300 gigabases of sequencing data and 65 million to 100 million unique TCR sequences. A later analysis re-analyzed previously published TCR beta repertoires from 666 donors and added high-resolution HLA genotyping to study TCR occurrence patterns.

On this clone itself: Its antigen target is currently unknown. No much larger clone is present one base from it, and per-base qualities are unavailable.

Library method: the immunoSEQ multiplex PCR assay. A mixture of 60 forward primers for TCR Vbeta segments and 13 reverse primers for TCR Jbeta segments was used in the multiplex PCR. Amplification of the CDR3 region of rearranged TCR beta genes was performed with a multiplex PCR assay on genomic DNA. Amplified TCR beta libraries were sequenced as 87-base-pair reads on the Illumina HiSeq System. Per the authors' processing: In a later analysis, 70 million to 95 million unique TCR beta chains were counted across the 500 to 850 repertoires, and around 10 million of these chains were shared by at least two donors. A nearest-neighbor algorithm error-corrected the raw reads and collapsed the reads into unique sequences, merging closely related sequences to remove PCR and sequencing errors. V, D and J gene segments were assigned by aligning CDR3 sequences to IMGT reference sequences. For a sequence to be retained, at least a six-nucleotide match to both a V gene segment and a J gene segment was required. Rearrangements were classified as productive when the CDR3 lacked stop codons and remained in frame with V and J, and all other rearrangements were classified as non-productive. CDR3 was defined by IMGT convention, running from the second conserved V-encoded cysteine to the conserved J-encoded phenylalanine. The earlier analysis of about 590 of the donors excluded sequences that lacked an unambiguous match to a single V gene segment. In an earlier analysis of around 590 of the donors, a V segment was called functional when productive rearrangements were above 56.7%, and segregating when the standard deviation between donors exceeded 5%. A statistical classification framework was built to diagnose cytomegalovirus status from the catalog of TCR beta chain sequences. A later analysis assigned V and J genes by comparing TCR nucleotide sequences with IMGT/GENE-DB human TR gene sequences. The TCRdist pipeline was used in a later analysis to assign CDR3 sequences and most-parsimonious VDJ recombination scenarios. A later analysis defined each TCR beta chain by its CDR3 amino acid sequence plus V-gene family, and excluded reads lacking a unique V-gene family. To address suspected cross-contamination and a sequencing artifact, a later analysis removed a few hundred highly shared, low-generation-probability nucleotide sequences. For each public chain, a later analysis derived a clonal expansion index from normalized ranks of inferred template counts within each repertoire. In a later analysis, generation probabilities were computed using a VDJ recombination model fitted to out-of-frame rearrangements, and the results were checked against IGoR. A later analysis scored TCR-TCR, TCR-HLA and TCR-CMV co-occurrence with hypergeometric tests, applying a repertoire-size bias correction to TCR pairs. False discovery rates were estimated in a later analysis by permuting HLA or CMV assignments 20 times. In a later analysis, co-occurring TCRs were grouped with DBSCAN, and TCRdist sequence similarity was added when clustering was performed within HLA-allele-positive subsets. For co-occurrence clustering, repertoires with fewer than 30,000 or more than 120,000 public chains were excluded, along with about five repertoires with anomalous nucleotide sharing. TCRdb provides this immuneACCESS table in a form limited to in-frame rearrangements. Some clones are lacking; in checked studies, under half of them reflect an unresolved V gene, and why the rest are absent is not known. That table gives V, J and clone size, and the DNA gave D and trimming. The sample records under 200,000 clones, approximately 80% of which are singletons. The ten largest clones take up around 6.5% of the sample.

On the study overall, not on this receptor specifically: A further reported finding was that TCR beta sequences accurately predicted the HLA-A and HLA-B alleles for most subjects in the first cohort. The study listed 150 to 200 TCR beta chains as associated with cytomegalovirus. The earlier analysis of approximately 590 of the donors excluded around 17 rarely observed V segments, including chromosome 9 orphons, because counts were too low. While some public TCRs were present in many individuals, most TCR sequences turned up only very rarely across donors. In a later genetic analysis, a missense DCLRE1C variant was associated with V-gene and J-gene trimming of TCR beta chains, and the association was replicated in an independent cohort. In a later analysis, HLA-associated TCR beta chains showed more clonal expansion and lower generation probabilities than non-associated chains that were equally common. In both the original and validation cohorts, the classifier was reported to diagnose cytomegalovirus status with high specificity and sensitivity. According to a later analysis, parvovirus B19, influenza, CMV and Epstein-Barr virus appeared linked to several top co-occurrence clusters. In an earlier analysis of 500 to 650 of the donors, most TCR beta V segments appeared in productive rearrangements about 87% or about 30% of the time, broadly matching IMGT annotations. Correlated functional status among segregating V segments might reflect linkage disequilibrium, but an unknown experimental factor could not be ruled out. Because some donors lacked HLA typing at each locus, the association tests relied only on the typed subset. The cohort was sequenced for TCR beta chains only, and without alpha or paired-chain data the features that could be detected were limited. Some IMGT-functional V segments, including TRBV6-2 and TRBV6-3, could not be distinguished by the 87-base-pair reads and were therefore excluded. Most CMV-associated TCR beta chains appeared to be HLA-restricted in a later analysis, and the HLA associations seemed to be driven largely by CMV exposure. Immune exposure information for the cohort was limited to CMV serostatus. The authors suggested that the approach could potentially be generalized to other disease states and immunological phenotypes. A later analysis associated 17,000 or so TCR beta sequences with specific HLA alleles at a false discovery rate of 0.05. Roughly uniform sequencing depth across donors was assumed in presence/absence analyses, although this assumption may not hold. A later genetic analysis reported fewer N-insertions in productive TCRs among donors in an Asian-associated ancestry cluster than the roughly 690-donor mean. The sequencing pipeline was judged likely to have produced a cluster of highly shared sequence variants as a technical artifact. According to a later analysis, TCR association rates differed among HLA loci, with DRB1 alleles showing the most associated TCRs and HLA-C alleles showing the fewest. When HLA alleles, especially DR and DQ, strongly co-occurred, TCR associations were difficult to assign to individual alleles. In vitro tests confirmed that a few of the cytomegalovirus-associated TCR beta chains recognize cytomegalovirus antigens.

The cohort comprised 670 or so healthy bone marrow donors. All cohort members were sampled while nominally healthy, although unrecorded immune exposures were likely present. The donor was CMV seropositive and was included in the group of 250 to 300 seropositive cohort members. A peripheral blood sample was provided by each donor, and peripheral blood mononuclear cells were used for TCR beta sequencing. The Qiagen DNeasy Blood Extraction Kit was used to extract genomic DNA from the blood cell samples. The junction shows trimming of 6 bases on V and 5 bases on J, plus 19 bases between the germline ends. Taken from the germline V gene (reference sequence), the CDR1 and CDR2 loops are MNHNY and SVGAGI. The CDR3 covers 15 residues, taking in both the cysteine and the phenylalanine. CDR3 DNA only is kept here, 45 bases in frame from base 1.

The clonotype was recovered from a male donor in good health and CMV-seropositive. The rearranged chain carries TRBV6-6 and TRBJ2-5, and perhaps TRBD2 as D gene, on 5 matching bases. The sample consisted of PBMCs. The CDR3 corresponds to CASSGTSVRSETQYF. The DNA reads TGTGCCAGCAGCGGAACTAGTGTTAGGTCGGAGACCCAGTACTTC.